Listed below are T cell receptor beta chains from one sample, sequenced in a study of blood T cells in healthy people across ages. TCRdb reanalysed the 5' RACE reads using MiXCR and keeps one entry per CDR3 protein. The sample has about 760,000 distinct CDR3 sequences; roughly 25% are singletons. The data were also submitted as part of a second study, on T cells of mothers and their children.

Sequencing was done on a sample of blood. These receptors originate from a boy aged 5-17 years in good health. The CDR3 runs from the conserved cysteine through the conserved F or W. Fields, in order: clone size, V gene, D gene, CDR3 length, J gene, CDR3 protein, CDR3 DNA. A D gene is named only where the DNA matches it firmly. Clone size is shown for a subset of rows, as once, few, many or a class of expanded clone.

NA	TRBV6-6	NA	13	TRBJ2-2	CASTLSLTGELFF	TGTGCCAGCACCCTCTCCCTCACCGGGGAGCTGTTTTTT
NA	TRBV6-1	NA	14	TRBJ1-1	CASSDPGQSTEAFF	TGTGCCAGCAGTGATCCCGGACAGAGCACTGAAGCTTTCTTT
NA	TRBV20-1	TRBD1	13	TRBJ2-3	CSARGQGTDTQYF	TGCAGTGCCCGGGGACAGGGAACAGATACGCAGTATTTT
NA	TRBV6-5	NA	15	TRBJ2-6	CASSLHYSGANVLTF	TGTGCCAGCAGTTTACACTACTCTGGGGCCAACGTCCTGACTTTC
NA	TRBV7-9	NA	16	TRBJ1-1	CASSSTQGGANTEAFF	TGTGCCAGCAGTTCCACCCAGGGAGGCGCGAACACTGAAGCTTTCTTT
NA	TRBV7-9	TRBD1	16	TRBJ1-4	CASSLTGANPGEKLFF	TGTGCCAGCAGCTTAACAGGGGCAAACCCCGGGGAAAAACTGTTTTTT
NA	TRBV10-3	NA	14	TRBJ1-2	CAISESVNRYGYTF	TGTGCCATCAGTGAGTCAGTGAACCGCTATGGCTACACCTTC
NA	TRBV28	NA	15	TRBJ2-7	CASSFSVNSMREQYF	TGTGCCAGCAGTTTTTCCGTAAACTCAATGAGGGAGCAGTACTTC
few	TRBV7-9	TRBD1	14	TRBJ1-4	CASTTTGLFEKLFF	TGTGCCAGCACCACGACAGGGTTGTTTGAAAAACTGTTTTTT
NA	TRBV28	TRBD2	16	TRBJ2-5	CASSLSASGSWETQYF	TGTGCCAGCAGCTTGTCGGCTAGCGGGAGCTGGGAGACCCAGTACTTC
few	TRBV10-3	NA	17	TRBJ2-6	CAISEFLQGSGANVLTF	TGTGCCATCAGTGAATTCCTCCAGGGCTCTGGGGCCAACGTCCTGACTTTC
NA	TRBV19	TRBD1	12	TRBJ2-1	CATSLDRNEQFF	TGTGCCACCTCTTTGGACAGGAATGAGCAGTTCTTC
NA	TRBV7-9	NA	18	TRBJ2-5	CASSLGGYYKSGKETQYF	TGTGCCAGCAGCTTAGGGGGGTACTACAAGTCGGGGAAAGAGACCCAGTACTTC
few	TRBV29-1	NA	12	TRBJ2-7	CSVEGLEAEQYF	TGCAGCGTTGAAGGGCTTGAGGCCGAGCAGTACTTC
few	TRBV6-5	TRBD2	14	TRBJ2-3	CASSLAGGLDTQYF	TGTGCCAGTTCACTAGCGGGAGGGCTCGATACGCAGTATTTT
NA	TRBV5-1	NA	14	TRBJ2-7	CASSFDGARDEQYF	TGCGCCAGCAGCTTTGATGGGGCGCGTGACGAGCAGTACTTC
NA	TRBV7-2	TRBD1	16	TRBJ1-2	CASSPAPATGKYGYTF	TGTGCCAGCAGCCCGGCCCCCGCGACAGGGAAATATGGCTACACCTTC
NA	TRBV20-1	TRBD2	13	TRBJ2-5	CSAKTGGWETQYF	TGCAGTGCTAAGACGGGAGGTTGGGAGACCCAGTACTTC
few	TRBV28	TRBD2	16	TRBJ2-3	CASSFVPSGNTDTQYF	TGTGCCAGCAGTTTCGTCCCTAGCGGGAATACAGATACGCAGTATTTT
many	TRBV7-2	TRBD2	15	TRBJ2-5	CASSSLAGGYETQYF	TGTGCCAGCAGCTCCCTAGCGGGGGGGTACGAGACCCAGTACTTC
few	TRBV7-2	NA	13	TRBJ1-4	CAGSPPGTKKLFF	TGTGCCGGCAGCCCCCCGGGGACGAAAAAACTGTTTTTT
few	TRBV7-3	NA	13	TRBJ2-1	CARSSVRGDEQFF	TGTGCCCGCAGCTCAGTCAGGGGTGATGAGCAGTTCTTC
few	TRBV7-9	NA	13	TRBJ2-3	CASSLEDQDTQYF	TGTGCCAGCAGCTTAGAAGATCAAGATACGCAGTATTTT
NA	TRBV11-3	TRBD1	15	TRBJ2-1	CASSLSAQGANEQFF	TGTGCCAGCAGCTTAAGCGCGCAGGGGGCCAATGAGCAGTTCTTC
NA	TRBV29-1	NA	11	TRBJ1-1	CSVSGKHEAFF	TGCAGCGTATCGGGGAAGCACGAAGCTTTCTTT
few	TRBV7-2	TRBD2	15	TRBJ2-1	CASSQEAGAGNEQFF	TGTGCCAGCAGCCAGGAAGCGGGGGCCGGGAATGAGCAGTTCTTC
NA	TRBV6-1	NA	15	TRBJ1-3	CASRERGNSGNTIYF	TGTGCCAGCAGAGAAAGGGGTAACTCTGGAAACACCATATATTTT
NA	TRBV20-1	TRBD2	15	TRBJ2-3	CSAELDSGRTDTRYF	TGCAGTGCGGAGCTGGATAGCGGGAGAACAGATACGCGGTATTTT
few	TRBV12-3/TRBV12-4	TRBD1	15	TRBJ2-1	CASRKTGGVNNEQFF	TGTGCCAGCAGAAAGACAGGGGGGGTAAACAATGAGCAGTTCTTC
NA	TRBV3-1	TRBD1	14	TRBJ1-2	CASSYRDRPYGYTF	TGTGCCAGCAGCTACCGGGACAGACCTTATGGCTACACCTTC
many	TRBV7-9	NA	13	TRBJ2-7	CASSLNYGYEQYF	TGTGCCAGCAGCTTAAATTACGGCTACGAGCAGTACTTC
NA	TRBV10-3	NA	14	TRBJ2-7	CAISGTDRPGEQYF	TGTGCCATCAGCGGGACTGACAGGCCAGGCGAGCAGTACTTC
many	TRBV9	NA	14	TRBJ1-2	CASSFRDGNYGYTF	TGTGCCAGCAGCTTCCGGGACGGAAACTATGGCTACACCTTC
NA	TRBV29-1	TRBD1	13	TRBJ2-1	CSVLGGAEVEQFF	TGCAGCGTGTTAGGGGGCGCAGAGGTTGAGCAGTTCTTC
NA	TRBV12-3/TRBV12-4	NA	12	TRBJ1-1	CASSLWNTEAFF	TGTGCCAGCAGTTTATGGAACACTGAAGCTTTCTTT
many	TRBV12-3/TRBV12-4	NA	12	TRBJ2-7	CASSLGRYEQYF	TGTGCCAGCAGCTTGGGAAGATACGAGCAGTACTTC
NA	TRBV18	NA	13	TRBJ1-4	CASSPIFSEKLFF	TGTGCCAGCTCACCAATTTTCTCGGAAAAACTGTTTTTT
NA	TRBV12-3/TRBV12-4	TRBD2	14	TRBJ2-3	CASSFRAGTDTQYF	TGTGCCAGCAGTTTCAGAGCGGGAACAGATACGCAGTATTTT
NA	TRBV7-8	TRBD2	18	TRBJ2-1	CASSPGTSGSLGYNEQFF	TGTGCCAGCAGCCCCGGGACTAGCGGGAGTTTGGGCTACAATGAGCAGTTCTTC
few	TRBV4-1	NA	14	TRBJ2-7	CASSQDLWRGEQYF	TGCGCCAGCAGCCAAGATTTGTGGAGGGGCGAGCAGTACTTC
NA	TRBV29-1	NA	16	TRBJ2-6	CSVEDYGPSGANVLTF	TGCAGCGTTGAAGATTACGGGCCCTCTGGGGCCAACGTCCTGACTTTC
NA	TRBV3-1	NA	12	TRBJ1-1	CASGWADTEAFF	TGTGCCAGTGGATGGGCTGACACTGAAGCTTTCTTT
NA	TRBV12-3/TRBV12-4	NA	14	TRBJ1-2	CASSRQNSNYGYTF	TGTGCCAGCAGTCGACAGAATAGTAACTATGGCTACACCTTC
NA	TRBV7-9	NA	11	TRBJ2-5	CASSDSGTHNF	TGTGCCAGCAGTGATTCCGGGACCCACAACTTC
few	TRBV5-1	TRBD1	17	TRBJ1-1	CASSLETVVGQGPEAFF	TGCGCCAGCAGCCTGGAAACGGTGGTAGGACAGGGTCCTGAAGCTTTCTTT
NA	TRBV29-1	TRBD1	12	TRBJ2-7	CSIPGQGGEQYF	TGCAGCATACCGGGACAGGGGGGAGAGCAGTACTTC
NA	TRBV12-3/TRBV12-4	NA	17	TRBJ2-7	CASSLVWGGKTAYEQYF	TGTGCCAGCAGTTTAGTATGGGGCGGAAAAACGGCCTACGAGCAGTACTTC
NA	TRBV25-1	TRBD2	15	TRBJ2-7	CASSGYSSGDYEQYF	TGTGCCAGTAGTGGCTATTCTAGCGGGGATTACGAGCAGTACTTC
few	TRBV7-6	NA	14	TRBJ2-5	CASTPGQAQETQYF	TGTGCCAGCACCCCGGGGCAGGCTCAAGAGACCCAGTACTTC
NA	TRBV27	TRBD1	14	TRBJ2-4	CASSWTGVKNIQYF	TGTGCCAGCAGTTGGACAGGTGTAAAAAACATTCAGTACTTC
NA	TRBV9	TRBD2	17	TRBJ2-3	CASSGPSGGHSTDTQYF	TGTGCCAGCAGCGGGCCTAGCGGGGGACATAGCACAGATACGCAGTATTTT
NA	TRBV5-1	TRBD1	15	TRBJ2-1	CASSPGTDRGNEQFF	TGCGCCAGCAGCCCCGGGACAGACCGCGGGAATGAGCAGTTCTTC
many	TRBV6-5	NA	13	TRBJ1-1	CASSYLGNTEAFF	TGTGCCAGCAGTTACTTGGGAAACACTGAAGCTTTCTTT
few	TRBV20-1	TRBD2	16	TRBJ2-7	CSATQTSGFPSYEQYF	TGCAGTGCTACCCAGACTAGCGGGTTTCCATCCTACGAGCAGTACTTC